These T cell receptor beta chains were read from a single sample in a study of T cells after yellow fever vaccination. TCRdb re-derived calls from the 5' RACE reads in MiXCR, one entry per CDR3 protein. The table has roughly 170,000 distinct CDR3 sequences, roughly 6.2% seen once. Material: CD4+ T cells sorted from PBMCs, obtained on the day of the first yellow fever vaccination. Source of these receptors: a man aged 18 to 29 who received the YFV17D yellow fever vaccine. Each CDR3 is given with its conserved first and last residue. Each record gives: D gene, clone size, V gene, J gene, CDR3 protein, CDR3 DNA. D genes are given only for firm matches. Rows may omit the clone size; those that give it use once, few, many or a size class.

TRBD1	many	TRBV7-2	TRBJ2-4	CASDRAGTKNIQYF	TGTGCCAGTGACAGGGCTGGGACCAAAAACATTCAGTACTTC
NA	many	TRBV7-2	TRBJ1-3	CASSFQFGAGNTIYF	TGTGCCAGCAGCTTCCAGTTTGGGGCTGGAAACACCATATATTTT
NA	many	TRBV11-3	TRBJ2-3	CASSLVASTDTQYF	TGTGCCAGCAGCTTAGTCGCTAGCACAGATACGCAGTATTTT
TRBD1	many	TRBV15	TRBJ1-2	CATSTGQGYGYTF	TGTGCCACCAGCACTGGACAGGGGTATGGCTACACCTTC
TRBD2	few	TRBV6-5	TRBJ2-1	CASSSKRGLTYNEQFF	TGTGCCAGCAGTTCCAAGCGGGGGCTGACCTACAATGAGCAGTTCTTC
NA	NA	TRBV27	TRBJ1-3	CASSSSTGNTIYF	TGTGCCAGCAGTAGTTCTACTGGAAACACCATATATTTT
TRBD2	many	TRBV5-1	TRBJ2-1	CASSLRSGGAVGEQFF	TGCGCCAGCAGCTTGAGGTCGGGGGGGGCCGTTGGTGAGCAGTTCTTC
NA	NA	TRBV30	TRBJ1-5	CAWSVTGNQPQHF	TGTGCCTGGAGTGTAACAGGGAATCAGCCCCAGCATTTT
NA	few	TRBV12-3/TRBV12-4	TRBJ2-5	CASSPQGLQETQYF	TGTGCCAGCAGTCCTCAGGGGTTGCAAGAGACCCAGTACTTC
TRBD1	NA	TRBV4-1	TRBJ2-1	CASSHPGTAYNEQFF	TGCGCCAGCAGCCATCCCGGGACAGCTTACAATGAGCAGTTCTTC
NA	NA	TRBV19	TRBJ2-3	CASSIALRTGGGTDTQYF	TGTGCCAGTAGTATAGCACTGAGGACCGGAGGAGGCACAGATACGCAGTATTTT
TRBD1	many	TRBV7-2	TRBJ2-1	CASSLGTAYNEQFF	TGTGCCAGCAGCCTGGGGACAGCTTACAATGAGCAGTTCTTC
NA	few	TRBV7-9	TRBJ1-6	CASSLVGGEGSPLHF	TGTGCCAGCAGCTTAGTAGGGGGTGAGGGTTCACCCCTCCACTTT
TRBD2	many	TRBV9	TRBJ2-2	CASSAGTSGVTGELFF	TGTGCCAGCAGCGCCGGGACTAGCGGGGTCACCGGGGAGCTGTTTTTT
TRBD1	few	TRBV9	TRBJ2-4	CASTIYWGGTGCNIQYF	TGTGCCAGCACCATTTATTGGGGCGGGACAGGGTGCAACATTCAGTACTTC
NA	many	TRBV12-3/TRBV12-4	TRBJ2-7	CASMQGAYEQYF	TGTGCCAGCATGCAGGGCGCCTACGAGCAGTACTTC